This T cell receptor (beta chain) was observed in a study of molecular identifiers for immune sequencing clone quantification. Between about 18,000 and 1,000,000 sorted cells, with 10%, 30% or 50% RNA, yielded naive CD8 libraries. In the sort, naive CD8 T cells were defined as CD8+CD4-CCR7+CD45RA+. A remark on this clonotype: This may come from a read error, since a much larger clone is one base off.

CDR1 is SGHAT and CDR2 is FQNNGV in the germline V gene. The trim removed 1 base at V and 1 base at J, leaving 7 bases unmatched. This CDR3 is built from 17 residues. Preparation of the bulk TCR libraries relied on previously described methods and listed TCR primers. TCRdb redid the calling of the PCR reads with MiXCR, one entry per CDR3 protein. The sample contains about half a million distinct CDR3 sequences, about 22% of which appear only once. This TCR was sampled from a human donor in good health. Some libraries in this study had Jurkat cell RNA spiked in. The sample was naive CD8+ T cells from blood, with Jurkat cell RNA spiked in. Described subset: FACS-sorted CD8+CD4-CCR7+CD45RA+ naive T cells. The rearrangement links TRBV11-2 to TRBJ1-1; 9 bases map to TRBD1. The CDR3, as DNA: TGTGCCAGCAGCTTAGCGCGGGGACAGGGAGAGAACACTGAAGCTTTCTTT. Amino acids: CASSLARGQGENTEAFF.